The 30 T cell receptor beta chains in this list originate from one sample, sequenced in a study of blood T cells in healthy people across ages (dated by TCRdb to 2013 to 2016). The library was generated by 5' RACE. Sequencer: Illumina HiSeq 2500. A second about 7 to 11 cycle PCR used a sample-barcoded 5' primer and a J-beta primer mix. TCRdb trimmed the raw reads at Q25, called clones with MiXCR and kept productive beta chains. Under each unique CDR3 protein, matching rows form one entry showing the most common genes and DNA. A total of some 1.4 million distinct CDR3 sequences appear in this sample, about 43% of them only once. 7.9% of the sample goes to the ten largest clones. The sample taken for sequencing was blood. The source of these receptors is a woman aged 18-29 years in good health.

V is TRBV5-6 and J is TRBJ2-5; D perhaps matches TRBD2 (5 bases). The CDR3 totals 13 residues. Per the germline V gene, CDR1 is SGHDT and CDR2 is YYEEEE. V lost 4 bases to trimming and J lost 4 bases, with 11 bases between them. The CDR3 DNA is TGTGCCAGCAGCCAACGCGAGGGAGAGACCCAGTACTTC. This gives the protein CASSQREGETQYF. Based on the CDR3 plus reference TRBV5-6 and TRBJ2-5, the full variable domain is DAGVTQSPTHLIKTRGQQVTLRCSPKSGHDTVSWYQQALGQGPQFIFQYYEEEERQRGNFPDRFSGHQFPNYSSELNVNALLLGDSALYLCASSQREGETQYFGPGTRLLVL.

Only a few counts were recorded for this clonotype. V is TRBV4-1 and J is TRBJ1-5, with a tentative D call TRBD1 (5 bases). Germline V gives CDR1 MGHRA, CDR2 YSYEKL. V lost 4 bases and J 4 bases, leaving 14 bases between the germline ends. The CDR3 has 15 amino acids. The CDR3 DNA reads as TGCGCCAGCAGCCCTATGATGGGGGAGAATCAGCCCCAGCATTTT. Encoded protein: CASSPMMGENQPQHF.

In this sample, this clonotype turned up a few times. The genes are TRBV7-9 and TRBJ2-3; possible D gene TRBD1, 5 bases. Trimming took 5 bases from V and 2 from J, leaving 17 bases between them. The CDR3 contains 16 residues. Germline V gene data show CDR1 as SEHNR and CDR2 as FQNEAQ (reference sequence). CDR3 coding DNA: TGTGCCAGCAGCCAGGGTGGGGCGAGTACCACAGATACGCAGTATTTT. Translation: CASSQGGASTTDTQYF.

This rearrangement joins TRBV6-2 or TRBV6-3 to TRBJ1-5; no clear D. The CDR3 is 14 amino acids. V dropped 2 bases and J dropped 3 bases, with 8 bases sitting between them. Germline loops: CDR1 MNHEY, CDR2 SVGEGT. CDR3 sequence: CASSYAGNNQPQHF. The CDR3 DNA is TGTGCCAGCAGTTACGCGGGAAACAATCAGCCCCAGCATTTT.

This clonotype was recorded a few times. The V call is TRBV27, the J call TRBJ2-7, with a possible D match to TRBD1 (5 bases). This CDR3 is built from 15 residues. CDR1 and CDR2 from the germline V gene are MNHEY and SMNVEV (reference sequence). Trimming pared 5 bases from V and 2 bases from J, leaving 16 bases between. CDR3 in amino acids: CASSHEAGATYEQYF. The CDR3 DNA follows: TGTGCCAGCAGTCACGAGGCTGGGGCAACCTACGAGCAGTACTTC.

The CDR3 sequence is CAIRGGVVYTF. The DNA for the CDR3 is TGTGCCATCAGGGGGGGGGTTGTCTACACCTTC. The rearrangement uses TRBV10-3 and TRBJ1-2, with D perhaps matching TRBD1 (5 bases). The ends were cut back, 6 bases at V and 10 bases at J, with 12 bases in the middle. The CDR3 loop spans 11 amino acids. Per the germline V gene, CDR1 is ENHRY and CDR2 is SYGVKD.

This clonotype was found a few times. The rearrangement uses TRBV30 and TRBJ2-3, with 10 bases that match TRBD2. This CDR3 comprises 14 residues. Germline CDR1 GTSNPN, CDR2 SVGIG (reference sequence). The junction had 2 bases not matched to a gene; V was cut back by 1 base and J by 4 bases. The CDR3: CAWSASGGADTQYF. In DNA, the CDR3 is TGTGCCTGGAGTGCTAGCGGGGGAGCAGATACGCAGTATTTT.

There are a few counts of this clonotype. V is TRBV6-5 and J is TRBJ2-7, with unresolved D. The ends were cut back, 5 bases at V and 0 bases at J, with 11 bases in the middle. Germline V gene sequence: CDR1 MNHEY, CDR2 SVGAGI. This CDR3 region has 14 residues. The CDR3, as DNA: TGTGCCAGCAGTAAGACTGCCAGCTCCTACGAGCAGTACTTC. Its translation: CASSKTASSYEQYF.

V gene TRBV29-1 combines with J gene TRBJ1-2; D perhaps matches TRBD1 (6 bases). V was shortened by 5 bases and J by 0 bases, with 16 bases between the two germline ends. The germline V gene encodes CDR1 SQVTM and CDR2 ANQGSEA. The CDR3 runs to 15 residues. The CDR3 loop reads CSVPSGGPSNYGYTF. CDR3 coding DNA: TGCAGCGTTCCCTCGGGGGGCCCCTCTAACTATGGCTACACCTTC.

The chain recombines TRBV9 with TRBJ2-3; D possibly corresponds to TRBD2 (5 bases). Trimming pared 0 bases from V and 8 bases from J, leaving 16 bases between. Germline V gene sequence: CDR1 SGDLS, CDR2 YYNGEE. This CDR3 comprises 15 residues. The CDR3 sequence is CASSVGQDSWGTQYF. CDR3 nucleotide sequence: TGTGCCAGCAGCGTAGGGCAGGACTCGTGGGGTACGCAGTATTTT.

This clonotype turned up a few times. Here the CDR3 reads CASSQRVNYGYTF. The CDR3 coding sequence is TGTGCCAGCAGCCAGAGGGTTAACTATGGCTACACCTTC. The chain is built from TRBV3-1 and TRBJ1-2; no firm D call. V lost 3 bases, J lost 1 base, and 6 bases lay in between. This CDR3 has 13 amino acids. Per germline, CDR1 LGHDT and CDR2 YNNKEL (reference sequence).

This clonotype was seen only a few times. The CDR3 spells CASSRGRLETQYF. In nucleotides, the CDR3 is TGTGCCAGCAGCCGGGGACGGTTAGAGACCCAGTACTTC. The chain has TRBV7-3 and TRBJ2-5; D might be TRBD1 or TRBD2, each matching 5 bases. Trimming took 5 bases from V and 4 from J, leaving 11 bases between them. Germline CDR1 SGHTA, CDR2 FQGTGA. The CDR3 consists of 13 residues.

V and J are TRBV20-1 and TRBJ2-3; D could derive from TRBD1 or TRBD2 (5 bases each). Germline CDR1 reads DFQATT; CDR2 reads SNEGSKA (reference sequence). This CDR3 spans 17 amino acids. Between the trimmed V and J ends, which lost 1 base and 0 bases, there was a span of 17 bases. CDR3 sequence reads: CSARVQRYEGSTDTQYF. For the CDR3, the DNA is TGCAGTGCTAGAGTCCAGAGATACGAGGGGAGCACAGATACGCAGTATTTT.

The chain recombines TRBV20-1 with TRBJ2-5; 10 nucleotides match TRBD2. The V segment lost 1 base and the J segment 3 bases; nucleotides outside the gene matches: 5. The CDR3 has 15 amino acids. Germline V gives CDR1 DFQATT, CDR2 SNEGSKA (reference sequence). The CDR3 loop reads CSARGLGTSEETQYF. The CDR3 DNA sequence: TGCAGTGCTAGAGGGCTCGGGACTAGCGAAGAGACCCAGTACTTC.

The chain uses TRBV7-9 and TRBJ2-6; D not resolved. The ends were cut back, 2 bases at V and 2 bases at J, with 19 bases in the middle. Germline V lookup: CDR1 SEHNR, CDR2 FQNEAQ (reference sequence). CDR3 length: 19 amino acids. As DNA, the CDR3 is TGTGCCAGCAGCTTACTTTTAGGCGGCTACGAGGCTGGGGCCAACGTCCTGACTTTC. Translation: CASSLLLGGYEAGANVLTF.

In its sample, this clonotype was seen a few times. The CDR3 sequence: CASSQDRVWGNTEAFF. The CDR3 DNA is TGCGCCAGCAGCCAAGACAGGGTTTGGGGCAACACTGAAGCTTTCTTT. The chain combines TRBV4-1 with TRBJ1-1, with D maybe TRBD1 (5 bases). Germline loops: CDR1 MGHRA, CDR2 YSYEKL. Trimming shortened V by 0 bases and J by 2 bases, and 13 bases separated the two germline ends. This CDR3 has 16 amino acids.

V is TRBV27 and J is TRBJ2-6; D is unresolved. This CDR3 is built from 13 residues. CDR1 and CDR2 (germline): MNHEY, SMNVEV (reference sequence). The V gene lost 6 bases and the J gene lost 3 bases, with 6 bases spanning the gap. CDR3 DNA sequence: TGTGCCAGCAGAGGGAATGGGGCCAACGTCCTGACTTTC. Its protein product is CASRGNGANVLTF.

This clonotype showed up just a few times. The chain links TRBV12-3 or TRBV12-4 to TRBJ1-2, with TRBD1 matching 7 bases. The CDR3 sequence is 13 residues long. V lost 6 bases, J lost 8 bases, and 9 bases stayed unmatched. The CDR3 DNA reads TGTGCCAGCAGATCACAGGGGCCGCGGGGCTACACCTTC. Translating gives CASRSQGPRGYTF.

This clonotype was observed a few times. The rearrangement uses TRBV7-2 and TRBJ2-7, with D possibly matching TRBD2 (5 bases). CDR1 and CDR2 from the germline V gene are SGHTA and FQGNSA. The germline V and J ends were trimmed by 0 bases and 4 bases, with 10 bases remaining between them. The CDR3 spans 14 residues. The DNA of the CDR3 is TGTGCCAGCAGCTTAGCGGCTAGCAAGTACGAGCAGTACTTC. Protein: CASSLAASKYEQYF.

This clonotype was observed many times. V usage is TRBV20-1 and J usage is TRBJ2-1; D gene uncertain. The V end was cut by 0 bases, the J end by 4 bases, with 4 bases between. CDR3 length: 12 amino acids. Germline V gene data show CDR1 as DFQATT and CDR2 as SNEGSKA (reference sequence). CDR3 residues: CSARDGYNEQFF. DNA for the CDR3: TGCAGTGCTAGAGATGGATACAATGAGCAGTTCTTC.

The table lists this clonotype with a few counts. The chain links TRBV2 to TRBJ2-3; D is undetermined. Germline-derived CDR1 and CDR2 are SNHLY and FYNNEI. The CDR3 spans 10 residues. V lost 8 bases and J lost 8, with 8 bases in between. The CDR3 DNA follows: TGTGCCAGCGCGACGGGTACGCAGTATTTT. This encodes CASATGTQYF.

The genes are TRBV21-1 and TRBJ2-1; the table's D call, TRBD2, was not checked against the DNA. TRBV21-1 is a documented pseudogene. The CDR3 has 17 residues. CDR3 sequence (DNA): TGTGCCAGCAAAGGGGGGACGGGCCGAAACTCCTACAATGAGCAGTTCTTC. This encodes CASKGGTGRNSYNEQFF.

V gene TRBV28 combines with J gene TRBJ2-5, with D perhaps matching TRBD1 or TRBD2 (6 bases each). Germline CDR1 MDHEN, CDR2 SYDVKM. The CDR3 loop spans 16 amino acids. Trimming left V 5 bases short and J 11 bases short, with 27 bases between. For the CDR3, the DNA is TGTGCCAGCAGTCCGCCCGGGGGATTCGGGGGCGGGGAGCAGTACTTC. The encoded protein is CASSPPGGFGGGEQYF. The complete variable domain, with remaining parts taken from reference TRBV28 and TRBJ2-5, reads DVKVTQSSRYLVKRTGEKVFLECVQDMDHENMFWYRQDPGLGLRLIYFSYDVKMKEKGDIPEGYSVSREKKERFSLILESASTNQTSMYLCASSPPGGFGGGEQYFGPGTRLLVL.

The CDR3 coding sequence is TGCAGTGCTATACCAAGGGCGAATCAGCCCCAGCATTTT. Translating it yields CSAIPRANQPQHF. The V and J genes are TRBV20-1 and TRBJ1-5; no clear D gene. The CDR3 is made up of 13 amino acids. Per germline, CDR1 DFQATT and CDR2 SNEGSKA (reference sequence). Trimming took off 4 bases at V and 4 bases at J, with 11 bases between the two ends.

The chain couples TRBV2 to TRBJ1-4, with unresolved D. Per germline, CDR1 SNHLY and CDR2 FYNNEI. The V end was cut by 1 base, the J end by 7 bases, with 13 bases between. This CDR3 is built from 15 residues. DNA of the CDR3: TGTGCCAGCAGTGAAGTCGAAGGACCCACTGAAAAACTGTTTTTT. Its translation: CASSEVEGPTEKLFF.

This sequence joins TRBV5-6 and TRBJ1-4; D possibly corresponds to TRBD1 (6 bases). The CDR3 is made up of 14 amino acids. Trimming removed 5 bases from V and 6 bases from J, with 14 bases in between. Germline V lookup: CDR1 SGHDT, CDR2 YYEEEE. This CDR3 reads CASRRWQGYEKLFF. CDR3 DNA: TGTGCCAGCAGGCGGTGGCAGGGGTATGAAAAACTGTTTTTT.

The genes are TRBV29-1 and TRBJ2-7, with 7 bases identical to TRBD2. Trimming took 4 bases from V and 3 from J; bases not matched to a gene: 6. CDR3 length: 13 amino acids. Germline-derived CDR1 and CDR2 are SQVTM and ANQGSEA. CDR3 residues: CSVVRAGSYEQYF. DNA for the CDR3: TGCAGCGTTGTGCGAGCGGGGAGCTACGAGCAGTACTTC.

The V and J genes are TRBV5-1 and TRBJ1-3, with D perhaps matching TRBD1 (6 bases). The germline V gene has CDR1 SGHRS and CDR2 YFSETQ. Trimming stripped 4 bases from V and 2 bases from J, with 13 bases between. The CDR3 loop spans 15 amino acids. The CDR3 region is CASSEGHNAGNTIYF. Written as DNA, the CDR3 is TGCGCCAGCAGCGAGGGACATAACGCTGGAAACACCATATATTTT.

V is TRBV15 and J is TRBJ2-2; the D is unclear. Trimming pared 0 bases from V and 2 bases from J, leaving 10 bases between. The CDR3 is 16 residues long. Germline V lookup: CDR1 LNHNV, CDR2 YYDKDF (reference sequence). CDR3 sequence: CATSREPGGNTGELFF. Written as DNA, the CDR3 is TGTGCCACCAGCAGAGAGCCTGGCGGTAACACCGGGGAGCTGTTTTTT.

The chain joins TRBV5-1 to TRBJ2-1; 14 bases line up with TRBD2. V shed 0 bases and J 5 bases; nucleotides not matched to a gene: 10. This CDR3 comprises 19 residues. CDR1 and CDR2 (germline): SGHRS, YFSETQ. The CDR3 sequence: CASSLEGTSGGPVNNEQFF. The CDR3 DNA follows: TGCGCCAGCAGCTTGGAAGGGACTAGCGGGGGCCCCGTGAACAATGAGCAGTTCTTC. Together with reference TRBV5-1 and TRBJ2-1, the CDR3 gives the full variable domain: KAGVTQTPRYLIKTRGQQVTLSCSPISGHRSVSWYQQTPGQGLQFLFEYFSETQRNKGNFPGRFSGRQFSNSRSEMNVSTLELGDSALYLCASSLEGTSGGPVNNEQFFGPGTRLTVL.